This T cell receptor beta chain was observed in a study of blood T cell repertoires in COVID-19. About the research overall: The study drew acute and convalescent COVID-19 samples from the United States, Italy and Spain.

The CDR3 runs 16 residues. V was trimmed by 5 bases and J by 2 bases, leaving 16 bases between them. Germline CDR1 and CDR2: SNHLY and FYNNEI. Clones were read by immunoSEQ multiplex PCR, and TCRdb kept only the in-frame ones, dropping some. Of some 150,000 clones in the sample, around four fifths were seen once. The sample taken for sequencing was PBMCs or T cells enriched from blood (not recorded which). The TCR comes from a woman aged 45 to 65 who had recovered from COVID-19. This rearrangement joins TRBV2 to TRBJ2-4, with a weak D call TRBD2 (5 bases). The CDR3 nucleotides are TGTGCCAGCAGTCACACACTAGGATGGTCCAAAAACATTCAGTACTTC. The encoded protein is CASSHTLGWSKNIQYF.